This record looks at one T cell receptor (beta chain) sequence and its context. Its antigen is unknown. This specimen comes from a study of cytomegalovirus exposure and HLA in healthy donors. Clones were sequenced by immunoSEQ multiplex PCR, and TCRdb holds only the in-frame ones, with some missing. In the table there are about 73,000 clones, approximately 96% of which are singletons. Study-level findings and limits: For cytomegalovirus status, the classifier reportedly gave diagnoses with high specificity and sensitivity. Through in vitro validation, three CMV-associated chains were shown to be specific for CMV antigens.

The donors were part of the roughly 130-subject validation cohort, which stood apart from the roughly 730-subject first cohort. The CDR3 is 13 residues long. Germline loops: CDR1 MDHEN, CDR2 SYDVKM. With 0 bases clipped from V and 15 bases from J, the junction kept 8 bases outside the gene matches. V is TRBV28 and J is TRBJ2-1, with TRBD1 matching 7 bases. This TCR was sampled from a young man in good health and CMV-seronegative. The source material was PBMCs. The CDR3 sequence: CASSLWTQGQPFF. The CDR3 DNA reads TGTGCCAGCAGTTTATGGACCCAGGGACAGCCGTTCTTC. Full variable domain (outside the CDR3, taken from reference TRBV28 and TRBJ2-1): DVKVTQSSRYLVKRTGEKVFLECVQDMDHENMFWYRQDPGLGLRLIYFSYDVKMKEKGDIPEGYSVSREKKERFSLILESASTNQTSMYLCASSLWTQGQPFFGPGTRLTVL.